These 28 T cell receptor beta chains were all obtained from the same sample, sequenced in a study of T cells in Graves' hyperthyroidism and ophthalmopathy. Amplification targeted TCR beta CDR3 regions from RNA transcripts. The HTBI set primed first-round TCR CDR3 RT-PCR. TCRdb reanalysed the multiplex PCR reads using MiXCR and keeps one entry per CDR3 protein. The sample lists about 590,000 distinct CDR3 sequences, around 14% occurring once. Sequencing was performed on blood. Every receptor here comes from a woman in her twenties or thirties with Graves' hyperthyroidism.

The chain recombines TRBV4-2 with TRBJ1-5; 9 bases fit TRBD1. CDR3 size: 16 residues. The germline CDR1 and CDR2 sequences are LGHNA and YNFKEQ. Trimming removed 4 bases from V and 4 bases from J; junction bases left unmatched: 8. The CDR3 spells CASSPTGQGNNQPQHF. CDR3 nucleotide sequence: TGTGCCAGCAGCCCTACTGGACAGGGGAATAATCAGCCCCAGCATTTT.

Concerning this clonotype itself: With a much larger clone just one base away, this may be a read error. Without the conserved terminal phenylalanine or tryptophan, this CDR3 likely stems from a read error. CDR3 in DNA: TGTGCCAGCAGCTTCAACGAAAACACTGAAGCTTTCCTT. Encoded protein: CASSFNENTEAFL. The chain couples TRBV11-3 to TRBJ1-1, with unresolved D. The CDR3 is 13 amino acids. Germline CDR1 SGHNT, CDR2 YENEEA. Trimming pared 3 bases from V and 2 bases from J, leaving 7 bases between.

A few counts support this clonotype. The rearrangement links TRBV9 to TRBJ2-1, with 7 bases matching TRBD2. Germline CDR1 SGDLS, CDR2 YYNGEE. There are 15 residues in the CDR3. Trimming cost V 3 bases and J 4 bases; bases outside gene matches: 7. This chain's CDR3 is CASSAPRGGYNEQFF. CDR3 nucleotides: TGTGCCAGCAGCGCCCCCCGGGGAGGGTACAATGAGCAGTTCTTC.

The sample holds a few counts of this clonotype. V and J are TRBV6-1 and TRBJ1-1; weak D call: TRBD1 (5 bases). The CDR3 extends over 15 amino acids. Germline V gene lookup returns CDR1 MNHNS and CDR2 SASEGT. The germline V and J ends were trimmed by 4 bases and 1 base, with 13 bases remaining between them. The CDR3 sequence is CASSVSGTTNTEAFF. The CDR3 coding sequence is TGTGCCAGCAGTGTTTCCGGGACCACGAACACTGAAGCTTTCTTT.

This clonotype was detected ten times or more. The gene calls are TRBV12-3 or TRBV12-4 and TRBJ2-7; tentative D call: TRBD1 (5 bases). With 6 bases removed from V and 0 bases from J, the gap between germline ends came to 24 bases. The CDR3 has 18 residues. The CDR3: CASSATGRAVSHSYEQYF. The DNA for the CDR3 is TGTGCCAGCAGCGCCACGGGCAGGGCGGTCTCCCACTCCTACGAGCAGTACTTC.

V is TRBV20-1 and J is TRBJ2-7, with TRBD2 matching 10 bases. V shed 4 bases and J 0 bases; nucleotides not matched to a gene: 6. The CDR3 totals 15 residues. In germline, CDR1 is DFQATT, CDR2 SNEGSKA (reference sequence). The CDR3 DNA sequence: TGCAGTGCTACGACCGGGACTAGCGACTCCTACGAGCAGTACTTC. Encoded protein: CSATTGTSDSYEQYF.

The rearrangement uses TRBV7-9 and TRBJ1-4; tentatively, D is TRBD1 (6 bases). Trimming left V 5 bases short and J 5 bases short, with 18 bases between. This CDR3 comprises 16 residues. Germline V gene sequence: CDR1 SEHNR, CDR2 FQNEAQ (reference sequence). The CDR3: CASSLPPGDPNEKLFF. For the CDR3, the DNA is TGTGCCAGCAGCCTCCCCCCAGGGGATCCAAATGAAAAACTGTTTTTT.

The table lists this clonotype with many counts. V gene TRBV28 combines with J gene TRBJ1-5, with 11 positions matching TRBD1. V dropped 5 bases and J dropped 4; count of bases not matched to a gene: 4. CDR1 MDHEN and CDR2 SYDVKM come from the germline V gene. The CDR3 sequence is 15 residues long. The CDR3 spells CASSRTGGGNQPQHF. The CDR3 nucleotides are TGTGCCAGCAGTCGGACAGGGGGCGGTAATCAGCCCCAGCATTTT.

The sample holds many counts of this clonotype. V usage is TRBV28 and J usage is TRBJ2-1, with TRBD2 matching 13 bases. There are 16 residues in the CDR3. Germline V gene lookup returns CDR1 MDHEN and CDR2 SYDVKM. The V and J ends lost 7 bases and 4 bases, in that order; junction bases with no gene match: 7. The CDR3 reads CASTSPGLAGYNEQFF. CDR3 sequence (DNA): TGTGCCAGCACCTCCCCGGGACTAGCGGGATACAATGAGCAGTTCTTC.

There are a few counts of this clonotype. The V gene is TRBV5-5, the J gene TRBJ2-7; TRBD1 aligns across 9 bases. CDR1 is SGHKS, CDR2 YYEKEE, per germline (reference sequence). This CDR3 contains 15 residues. With V trimmed by 4 bases and J by 5 bases, 10 bases remained unmatched. The CDR3 DNA sequence: TGTGCCAGCAGCCCTTACGGGACAGGGATCCACGAGCAGTACTTC. Its translation is CASSPYGTGIHEQYF.

The V and J genes are TRBV27 and TRBJ1-2, with D unclear. From germline, CDR1 is MNHEY and CDR2 SMNVEV (reference sequence). V was trimmed by 2 bases and J by 8 bases, leaving 15 bases between them. This CDR3 is 14 amino acids long. The CDR3 DNA sequence: TGTGCCAGCAGTTTAGCCAGGACGGCCCGGGGCTACACCTTC. Translating gives CASSLARTARGYTF.

This clonotype was found many times. The chain carries TRBV7-2 and TRBJ2-2, with TRBD1 matching over 7 bases. V lost 5 bases, J lost 4 bases, and 4 bases stayed unmatched. Germline CDR1 and CDR2: SGHTA and FQGNSA. This CDR3 comprises 14 residues. The CDR3 nucleotides read TGTGCCAGCAGCGCCGCAGGGGGCACCGGGGAGCTGTTTTTT. Translating it yields CASSAAGGTGELFF.

This clonotype was found a few times. The CDR3 loop is CASSLELEERWFLGYTF. CDR3 nucleotides: TGTGCCAGCAGCTTAGAATTGGAGGAGCGTTGGTTTCTTGGCTACACCTTC. The chain combines TRBV7-9 with TRBJ1-2, with D unresolved. Germline assignment: CDR1 SEHNR and CDR2 FQNEAQ (reference sequence). The V end lost 1 base, the J end lost 7 bases, and 22 bases lay between the germline ends. This CDR3 region has 17 residues.

This clonotype was detected many times. The V gene is TRBV7-9, the J gene TRBJ2-7; D remains unclear. CDR1 and CDR2 (germline): SEHNR, FQNEAQ (reference sequence). The CDR3 sequence is 16 residues long. Trimming stripped 5 bases from V and 0 bases from J, with 17 bases between. The CDR3 bases are TGTGCCAGCAGCCCCCCTATCTCCGCTTACTCCTACGAGCAGTACTTC. Translating it yields CASSPPISAYSYEQYF.

This clonotype was picked up many times. The chain carries TRBV27 and TRBJ1-5, with D possibly being TRBD1 (6 bases). Germline V gives CDR1 MNHEY, CDR2 SMNVEV (reference sequence). V was pared by 5 bases and J by 3 bases, with 11 bases between. The CDR3 has 14 residues. CDR3 bases: TGTGCCAGCAGTCACGGACAGCTCAATCAGCCCCAGCATTTT. It translates to CASSHGQLNQPQHF.

This clonotype has more than one count but fewer than ten. V gene TRBV2 combines with J gene TRBJ1-5; D possibly corresponds to TRBD1 (6 bases). The CDR3 consists of 14 residues. The germline V gene has CDR1 SNHLY and CDR2 FYNNEI. Between the trimmed V and J ends, which lost 3 bases and 5 bases, there was a span of 11 bases. The CDR3 spells CASSDQGRDQPQHF. The DNA of the CDR3 is TGTGCCAGCAGTGACCAGGGGCGGGATCAGCCCCAGCATTTT.

CDR3: CASSPGTNEETQYF. The CDR3 DNA reads as TGCGCCAGCAGTCCCGGGACAAACGAAGAGACCCAGTACTTC. The chain carries TRBV10-1 and TRBJ2-5; perhaps TRBD1 as D (6 bases). V was trimmed by 5 bases and J by 3 bases, leaving 13 bases between them. CDR1 and CDR2 from the germline V gene are WNHNN and SYGVQD (reference sequence). The CDR3 is 14 amino acids.

This clonotype was counted ten times or more. V gene TRBV20-1 combines with J gene TRBJ2-1; D is perhaps TRBD1 or TRBD2 (5 bases each). The germline gives CDR1 DFQATT, CDR2 SNEGSKA (reference sequence). This CDR3 comprises 14 residues. V was trimmed by 3 bases and J by 1 base, leaving 10 bases between them. CDR3 sequence reads: CSASRDLSYNEQFF. The CDR3 coding sequence is TGCAGTGCTAGTCGGGACCTTTCCTACAATGAGCAGTTCTTC.

The chain carries TRBV2 and TRBJ1-1; D is undetermined. V was cut by 6 bases and J by 0 bases, with 8 bases left in between. The CDR3 has 13 residues. Germline CDR1 reads SNHLY; CDR2 reads FYNNEI. The CDR3 spells CASRATMNTEAFF. The CDR3 DNA follows: TGTGCCAGCAGAGCGACCATGAACACTGAAGCTTTCTTT.

This clonotype was detected ten times or more. V is TRBV5-1 and J is TRBJ2-1; a weak D match, TRBD2 (6 bases). The V gene's germline CDR1 is SGHRS and CDR2 YFSETQ. The CDR3 is 15 residues long. V was cut by 2 bases and J by 0 bases, with 9 bases left in between. CDR3 nucleotide sequence: TGCGCCAGCAGCTTTGCGGGACTCTCCTACAATGAGCAGTTCTTC. Protein sequence: CASSFAGLSYNEQFF.

The rearrangement joins TRBV19 to TRBJ1-2, with TRBD1 as a possible D gene (6 bases). The germline CDR1 and CDR2 sequences are LNHDA and SQIVND (reference sequence). This CDR3 is 12 amino acids long. The V gene lost 6 bases and the J gene lost 6 bases, with 11 bases spanning the gap. The DNA for the CDR3 is TGTGCCAGTAGACCCCAGGGGCATGGCTACACCTTC. It specifies CASRPQGHGYTF.

The chain has TRBV6-1 and TRBJ1-6; 9 nucleotides agree with TRBD1. V shed 5 bases, J shed 5 bases, and the junction held 10 bases outside the gene matches. CDR3 length: 17 amino acids. Germline V CDR1 and CDR2: MNHNS, SASEGT. The CDR3 here is CASSRWTGEYHNSPLHF. CDR3 sequence (DNA): TGTGCCAGCAGTCGCTGGACAGGGGAATATCATAATTCACCCCTCCACTTT.

This clonotype has only a few counts. This chain connects TRBV10-3 to TRBJ2-7, with D perhaps TRBD2 (6 bases). Germline lookup yields CDR1 ENHRY and CDR2 SYGVKD. With 4 bases removed from V and 6 bases from J, the gap between germline ends came to 16 bases. This CDR3 contains 14 residues. CDR3 sequence (DNA): TGTGCCATCAGTGTGGGGGGAGTAGGATCCGAGCAGTACTTC. Translated: CAISVGGVGSEQYF.

The chain carries TRBV4-1 and TRBJ2-7, with D perhaps TRBD1 (6 bases). The CDR3 has 13 residues. Germline V CDR1 and CDR2: MGHRA, YSYEKL. V lost 1 base to trimming and J lost 5 bases, with 9 bases between them. For the CDR3, the DNA is TGCGCCAGCAGCCAAGTGGGGGCCAACGAGCAGTACTTC. It encodes CASSQVGANEQYF.

Many counts were recorded for this clonotype. This chain connects TRBV10-3 to TRBJ1-1; D is uncertain. The CDR3 totals 16 residues. The germline CDR1 and CDR2 sequences are ENHRY and SYGVKD. Trimming shortened V by 4 bases and J by 0 bases, and 15 bases separated the two germline ends. The CDR3 nucleotides read TGTGCCATCAGTGCCCATGACCTCACCCTGAACACTGAAGCTTTCTTT. Translating gives CAISAHDLTLNTEAFF.

This clonotype has ten or more counts. The chain employs TRBV20-1 and TRBJ2-1; D might be TRBD2 (6 bases). The CDR3 runs to 13 residues. Germline V gene data show CDR1 as DFQATT and CDR2 as SNEGSKA (reference sequence). V lost 5 bases, J lost 6 bases, and 14 bases lay in between. The CDR3 coding sequence is TGCAGTGCTCGAGCTAGCGTAAGCAATGAGCAGTTCTTC. Translating it yields CSARASVSNEQFF.

This chain joins TRBV7-9 and TRBJ1-1, with no clear D. The germline V and J ends were trimmed by 6 bases and 4 bases, with 9 bases remaining between them. The CDR3 runs to 12 residues. Germline V CDR1 and CDR2: SEHNR, FQNEAQ (reference sequence). The CDR3 is CASRSQTTEAFF. CDR3 sequence (DNA): TGTGCCAGCAGATCCCAGACCACTGAAGCTTTCTTT.

This clonotype was picked up a small number of times. The rearrangement uses TRBV20-1 and TRBJ2-2, with 10 bases lining up with TRBD2. The germline V gene encodes CDR1 DFQATT and CDR2 SNEGSKA (reference sequence). The junction had 3 bases not matched to a gene; V was cut back by 0 bases and J by 5 bases. CDR3 length: 15 amino acids. The CDR3 reads CSAREAGGLTGELFF. CDR3 sequence (DNA): TGCAGTGCTAGAGAAGCGGGAGGGTTGACCGGGGAGCTGTTTTTT.